These 11 T cell receptor beta chains were sequenced from one sample in a study of blood T cell repertoires in COVID-19. The method was immunoSEQ multiplex PCR; TCRdb's version includes in-frame clones alone and lacks a portion of them. The table has some 450,000 clones, roughly 90% seen once. Material: peripheral blood. These receptors came from a man in his late teens or twenties with COVID-19, enrolled during active disease.

This clone has only a few counts. This chain uses TRBV12-3 or TRBV12-4 with TRBJ1-1; D is unclear. V lost 6 bases to trimming and J lost 4 bases, with 12 bases between them. The CDR3 has 13 amino acids. Written as DNA, the CDR3 is TGTGCCAGCAGGCCAGTTGTTGTCACTGAAGCTTTCTTT. Amino acids: CASRPVVVTEAFF.

The CDR3 sequence: CASRAWQGTGNEQYF. CDR3 coding DNA: TGTGCCAGTAGAGCCTGGCAGGGAACGGGTAACGAGCAGTACTTC. This rearrangement joins TRBV19 to TRBJ2-7; D is possibly TRBD1 (5 bases). This CDR3 contains 15 residues. Trimming removed 6 bases at V and 5 bases at J, with 20 bases between. Per germline, CDR1 LNHDA and CDR2 SQIVND (reference sequence).

The gene calls are TRBV2 and TRBJ2-7, with a weak D call TRBD1 (5 bases). The length of the CDR3 is 16 residues. Germline V gives CDR1 SNHLY, CDR2 FYNNEI. Trimming left V 3 bases short and J 1 base short, with 16 bases between. CDR3 region: CASSESRARLSYEQYF. The CDR3 DNA is TGTGCCAGCAGTGAGAGCAGGGCAAGGCTATCCTACGAGCAGTACTTC.

The chain joins TRBV30 to TRBJ2-7; the D gene is possibly TRBD2 (6 bases). Germline V gene lookup returns CDR1 GTSNPN and CDR2 SVGIG (reference sequence). CDR3 size: 12 residues. The CDR3 loop reads CARGNGGYEQYF. The CDR3 nucleotides are TGTGCGAGGGGTAACGGGGGCTACGAGCAGTACTTC.

The sample holds one count of this clone. Other DNA sequences of this sample code for an identical CDR3. The chain links TRBV5-1 to TRBJ2-2, with 8 positions matching TRBD1. The CDR3 is 14 residues long. Germline V gene lookup returns CDR1 SGHRS and CDR2 YFSETQ. V shed 4 bases and J 2 bases; nucleotides not matched to a gene: 1. The CDR3, as DNA: TGCGCCAGCAGCGGACAGGGAAACACCGGGGAGCTGTTTTTT. It codes for CASSGQGNTGELFF. The full variable domain, its missing parts supplied by reference TRBV5-1 and TRBJ2-2, is KAGVTQTPRYLIKTRGQQVTLSCSPISGHRSVSWYQQTPGQGLQFLFEYFSETQRNKGNFPGRFSGRQFSNSRSEMNVSTLELGDSALYLCASSGQGNTGELFFGEGSRLTVL.

The chain employs TRBV19 and TRBJ2-3, with unresolved D. Trimming cost V 5 bases and J 7 bases, with 10 bases left between them. The germline V gene has CDR1 LNHDA and CDR2 SQIVND (reference sequence). There are 12 residues in the CDR3. The CDR3 nucleotides read TGTGCCAGTAGTGATGCTATATATACGCAGTATTTT. It translates to CASSDAIYTQYF.

The chain combines TRBV19 with TRBJ2-2; 11 positions match TRBD2. Per the germline V gene, CDR1 is LNHDA and CDR2 is SQIVND (reference sequence). The CDR3 extends over 14 amino acids. V dropped 9 bases and J dropped 0; count of bases not matched to a gene: 0. The chain's CDR3 is CARTSGTNTGELFF. The CDR3 coding sequence is TGTGCCAGGACTAGCGGGACGAACACCGGGGAGCTGTTTTTT.

The V gene is TRBV27, the J gene TRBJ1-4, with a weak D call TRBD1 (5 bases). Trimming cost V 5 bases and J 11 bases, with 21 bases left between them. This CDR3 spans 15 amino acids. Germline V gives CDR1 MNHEY, CDR2 SMNVEV (reference sequence). The CDR3 DNA follows: TGTGCCAGCAGTCCATACAGGAGGGGTGCGTCGAAACTGTTTTTT. Translated, it gives CASSPYRRGASKLFF.

This clone showed up just once. J is TRBJ2-7 and V is TRBV7-2, with D maybe TRBD1 (6 bases). V lost 1 base and J 3 bases, leaving 10 bases between the germline ends. In germline, CDR1 is SGHTA, CDR2 FQGNSA. This CDR3 region has 14 residues. CDR3: CASSLDRASYEQYF. In DNA, the CDR3 is TGTGCCAGCAGCTTAGACAGGGCAAGCTACGAGCAGTACTTC.

In nucleotides, the CDR3 is TGTGCCAGCAGCTTGTTGGTCCCACTGACTAGCCTCGATGAGCAGTTCTTC. It encodes CASSLLVPLTSLDEQFF. This chain uses TRBV5-8 with TRBJ2-1; 7 bases align to TRBD2. Unmatched junction bases numbered 15, after V lost 1 base and J lost 8 bases. The CDR3 extends over 17 amino acids. Germline V gene lookup returns CDR1 SGHTS and CDR2 YDEGEE.

The chain couples TRBV3-1 (or the pseudogene TRBV3-2) to TRBJ2-3; D possibly corresponds to TRBD1 (5 bases). Germline CDR1 LGHDT, CDR2 YNNKEL (reference sequence). With 4 bases removed from V and 6 bases from J, the gap between germline ends came to 14 bases. The CDR3 loop spans 14 amino acids. CDR3 sequence reads: CASSPSLGRDTQYF. The DNA of the CDR3 is TGTGCCAGCAGCCCTTCCTTGGGGCGCGATACGCAGTATTTT.